This TCR beta chain was recorded in a study of T cells in Graves' hyperthyroidism and ophthalmopathy. About the study: Prior to any treatment, at the point of initial diagnosis, peripheral blood was collected.

Study findings and constraints: Ophthalmopathy was distinguished from stable hyperthyroidism by 13 V-J signatures. Prediction of ophthalmopathy progression came a median approximately 7 months pre-onset.

TCR beta CDR3 sequences were amplified from RNA transcripts. First-round RT-PCR with HTBI primers amplified the TCR CDR3 region. One entry per CDR3 protein, called by TCRdb with MiXCR from the multiplex PCR reads. The sample records 400,000 to 600,000 distinct CDR3 sequences, 20% being singletons. Diagnostic assessment was based on clinical symptoms, serum thyroxine and TRAb, thyroid ultrasound and orbital computed tomography. On this clonotype: Its antigen is unidentified.

The CDR3 spans 12 residues. CDR1 and CDR2 (germline): GTSNPN, SVGIG (reference sequence). V was pared by 2 bases and J by 4 bases, with 8 bases between. The chain combines TRBV30 with TRBJ1-2; D gene ambiguous. The sequence came from a man between 18 and 29 years old with Graves' hyperthyroidism. Sequenced material: blood. CDR3 bases: TGTGCCTGGAGTCTCGACACCTATGGCTACACCTTC. Its translation is CAWSLDTYGYTF.